These 30 T cell receptor beta chains share one sample of origin, sequenced in a study of T cell changes during pregnancy in multiple sclerosis. The data were produced by immunoSEQ multiplex PCR, yet TCRdb's version contains in-frame clones alone and is incomplete. The table has under 55,000 clones, less than 95% seen once. Specimen: CD4+ T cells from peripheral blood mononuclear cells, collected in the third trimester of pregnancy. Source of these receptors: a female donor with multiple sclerosis, enrolled in a pregnancy study.

In this sample, this clone turned up once. The CDR3 loop is CASSIRGQGGDYEQYF. CDR3 nucleotides: TGTGCCAGTAGTATCCGAGGACAGGGTGGCGACTACGAGCAGTACTTC. This rearrangement joins TRBV19 to TRBJ2-7, with TRBD1 matching 8 bases. This CDR3 has 16 amino acids. Trimming removed 3 bases from V and 3 bases from J; junction bases left unmatched: 10. CDR1 is LNHDA, CDR2 SQIVND, per germline (reference sequence).

The CDR3 DNA is TGCGCCAGCAGTCTGAAACAGGATGACAATGAGCAGTTCTTC. Translation: CASSLKQDDNEQFF. The chain recombines TRBV23-1 with TRBJ2-1; weak D call: TRBD1 (5 bases). TRBV23-1 qualifies as an ORF whose function is uncertain. Trimming took off 4 bases at V and 5 bases at J, with 12 bases between the two ends. This CDR3 has 14 amino acids.

This chain joins TRBV5-6 and TRBJ1-6, with D hard to call. This CDR3 comprises 15 residues. In germline, CDR1 is SGHDT, CDR2 YYEEEE. Deletions cut 0 bases from V and 5 bases from J, with 9 bases between. The CDR3 region has the DNA TGTGCCAGCAGCTTGGACTCGGGTAATAATTCACCCCTCCACTTT. This codes for CASSLDSGNNSPLHF.

V gene TRBV7-3 combines with J gene TRBJ2-1; a possible D gene is TRBD2 (5 bases). The CDR3 is 13 amino acids. Germline values: CDR1 SGHTA, CDR2 FQGTGA. V was shortened by 0 bases and J by 5 bases, with 5 bases between the two germline ends. CDR3 sequence reads: CASSLTGDNEQFF. DNA of the CDR3: TGTGCCAGCAGCTTAACCGGGGACAATGAGCAGTTCTTC.

This chain links TRBV6-5 with TRBJ1-1, with D possibly being TRBD1 (5 bases). The length of the CDR3 is 12 residues. Trimming took off 2 bases at V and 9 bases at J, with 10 bases between the two ends. Germline V gives CDR1 MNHEY, CDR2 SVGAGI. CDR3 nucleotides: TGTGCCAGCAGTTACCGGGGGATGCAAGCTTTCTTT. As protein: CASSYRGMQAFF.

This chain links TRBV7-2 with TRBJ2-1, with TRBD2 matching 12 bases. Germline V gene data show CDR1 as SGHTA and CDR2 as FQGNSA. J gave up 9 bases and V 6 bases, and 9 bases lay outside the gene matches. The CDR3 is 15 amino acids. In DNA form, the CDR3 reads TGTGCCAGCAGAAAGACTAGCGGGAGTAACGTTGAGCAGTTCTTC. Amino acid sequence: CASRKTSGSNVEQFF.

This chain connects TRBV9 to TRBJ1-2, with 7 nucleotides matching TRBD1. The CDR3 runs 14 residues. J was trimmed by 8 bases and V by 0 bases; bases with no gene match: 7. CDR1 is SGDLS, CDR2 YYNGEE, per germline. CDR3 sequence reads: CASSVDNRGEGYTF. CDR3 coding DNA: TGTGCCAGCAGCGTAGATAACAGGGGTGAGGGCTACACCTTC.

V usage is TRBV11-2 and J usage is TRBJ1-4; no reliable D call. The V gene lost 0 bases and the J gene lost 8 bases, with 13 bases spanning the gap. The CDR3 extends over 15 amino acids. Germline loops: CDR1 SGHAT, CDR2 FQNNGV. CDR3 in amino acids: CASSLDRVSAEKLFF. Written as DNA, the CDR3 is TGTGCCAGCAGCTTAGATCGGGTCAGTGCGGAAAAACTGTTTTTT.

The CDR3 nucleotides read TGCAGCGTGGAACTAGCGGGAGCATTTTTTGCCTACAATGAGCAGTTCTTC. Translated, it gives CSVELAGAFFAYNEQFF. This chain connects TRBV29-1 to TRBJ2-1; 11 nucleotides agree with TRBD2. CDR3 length: 17 residues. V trimming: 6 bases; J trimming: 2 bases; junction bases outside the gene matches: 12. Germline V gene lookup returns CDR1 SQVTM and CDR2 ANQGSEA.

V usage is TRBV9 and J usage is TRBJ2-1; 10 bases map to TRBD1. The CDR3 totals 16 residues. CDR1 SGDLS and CDR2 YYNGEE come from the germline V gene. Losses at the gene ends were 4 bases for V and 5 bases for J; bases not matched to a gene: 9. The CDR3 loop is CASSTGQGNPDNEQFF. The CDR3, as DNA: TGTGCCAGCAGCACGGGACAGGGGAACCCCGACAATGAGCAGTTCTTC.

This clone was recorded a few times. The J gene is TRBJ2-7, the V gene TRBV7-3, with 7 bases identical to TRBD2. Trimming at V came to 1 base and at J to 2 bases, leaving 5 bases not matched to a gene. CDR1 is SGHTA, CDR2 FQGTGA, per germline. This CDR3 comprises 15 residues. The CDR3 is CASSLNAGDAYEQYF. The CDR3 DNA reads TGTGCCAGCAGCTTAAATGCGGGAGACGCCTACGAGCAGTACTTC.

This chain connects TRBV27 to TRBJ2-2, with 7 bases matching TRBD1. The CDR3 is 14 residues long. Germline V CDR1 and CDR2: MNHEY, SMNVEV (reference sequence). V was pared by 6 bases and J by 1 base, with 2 bases of the junction left unmatched. CDR3 residues: CASRRTGNTGELFF. DNA for the CDR3: TGTGCCAGCAGAAGGACAGGGAACACCGGGGAGCTGTTTTTT.

The chain employs TRBV7-2 and TRBJ1-5; TRBD1 might be the D (5 bases). This CDR3 spans 15 amino acids. The germline gives CDR1 SGHTA, CDR2 FQGNSA. Trimming took 8 bases from V and 2 from J, leaving 16 bases between them. The CDR3 DNA follows: TGTGCCAGCGCGATGCAGGGTTCTCGCAATCAGCCCCAGCATTTT. Residues: CASAMQGSRNQPQHF.

V usage is TRBV4-1 and J usage is TRBJ2-2; a weak D match, TRBD1 (5 bases). In germline, CDR1 is MGHRA, CDR2 YSYEKL. The germline V and J ends were trimmed by 3 bases and 9 bases, with 11 bases remaining between them. The CDR3 runs 13 residues. CDR3 DNA sequence: TGCGCCAGCAGCCAGCCGACAGTGCGGGAGCTGTTTTTT. It yields the protein CASSQPTVRELFF.

The V call is TRBV30, the J call TRBJ1-4; D ambiguous. The CDR3 is made up of 14 amino acids. Germline V CDR1 and CDR2: GTSNPN, SVGIG (reference sequence). Trimming took 2 bases from V and 6 from J, leaving 13 bases between them. The CDR3 spells CAWSRGLGDEKLFF. The CDR3 DNA reads as TGTGCCTGGAGTCGCGGCCTAGGAGATGAAAAACTGTTTTTT.

This clone was seen only once. This sequence joins TRBV5-5 and TRBJ1-2, with 7 bases fitting TRBD1. Germline V gene sequence: CDR1 SGHKS, CDR2 YYEKEE (reference sequence). V was clipped by 0 bases and J by 2 bases; unmatched bases: 4. The CDR3 is 15 amino acids. The CDR3 loop is CASSLEGAVNYGYTF. Written as DNA, the CDR3 is TGTGCCAGCAGCTTGGAGGGGGCGGTGAACTATGGCTACACCTTC. Drawing the rest from reference TRBV5-5 and TRBJ1-2, the complete variable domain is DAGVTQSPTHLIKTRGQQVTLRCSPISGHKSVSWYQQVLGQGPQFIFQYYEKEERGRGNFPDRFSARQFPNYSSELNVNALLLGDSALYLCASSLEGAVNYGYTFGSGTRLTVV.

The rearrangement links TRBV7-2 to TRBJ2-7; 10 nucleotides line up with TRBD1. Germline CDR1 is SGHTA and CDR2 is FQGNSA. The CDR3 runs 14 residues. V lost 5 bases, J lost 4 bases, and 5 bases stayed unmatched. Written as DNA, the CDR3 is TGTGCCAGCAGCCGGGACAGGGGATTATACGAGCAGTACTTC. It yields the protein CASSRDRGLYEQYF.

The V and J genes are TRBV7-3 and TRBJ2-5, with TRBD2 identical over 11 bases. The germline V gene encodes CDR1 SGHTA and CDR2 FQGTGA. After removal of 3 bases from V and 5 bases from J, the junction contained 5 bases not matched to a gene. This CDR3 is built from 15 residues. The CDR3 DNA sequence: TGTGCCAGCAGCTTTCTAGCGGGGGGTCGGGAGACCCAGTACTTC. Its protein is CASSFLAGGRETQYF. The full variable domain, its missing parts supplied by reference TRBV7-3 and TRBJ2-5, is GAGVSQTPSNKVTEKGKYVELRCDPISGHTALYWYRQSLGQGPEFLIYFQGTGAADDSGLPNDRFFAVRPEGSVSTLKIQRTERGDSAVYLCASSFLAGGRETQYFGPGTRLLVL.

This chain links TRBV14 with TRBJ2-7; D might be TRBD1 (6 bases). CDR1 and CDR2 (germline): SGHDN, FVKESK. Between the trimmed V and J ends, which lost 1 base and 6 bases, there was a span of 10 bases. The CDR3 is 13 residues long. DNA of the CDR3: TGTGCCAGCAGCCAAGTAGGGGGAAGCGAGCAGTACTTC. Encoded protein: CASSQVGGSEQYF.

The chain carries TRBV25-1 and TRBJ2-1, with D possibly being TRBD2 (7 bases). The germline V gene encodes CDR1 MGHDK and CDR2 SYGVNS. V was trimmed by 10 bases and J by 4 bases, leaving 20 bases between them. The CDR3 extends over 15 amino acids. The CDR3 spells CATIRGGKGYNEQFF. For the CDR3, the DNA is TGTGCCACCATAAGGGGGGGAAAGGGATACAATGAGCAGTTCTTC.

This chain uses TRBV2 with TRBJ1-1; D perhaps matches TRBD1 (5 bases). CDR3 length: 14 amino acids. Germline lookup yields CDR1 SNHLY and CDR2 FYNNEI. The V gene lost 6 bases and the J gene lost 0 bases, with 11 bases spanning the gap. The CDR3 DNA sequence: TGTGCCAGCAGAGAGACAGAAGTGAACACTGAAGCTTTCTTT. Residues: CASRETEVNTEAFF.

This sequence joins TRBV11-3 and TRBJ2-7, with 9 positions matching TRBD1. Trimming removed 5 bases from V and 4 bases from J; junction bases left unmatched: 9. CDR3 length equals 15 residues. Germline V CDR1 and CDR2: SGHNT, YENEEA. This chain's CDR3 is CASSLNPGQGYEQYF. The DNA for the CDR3 is TGTGCCAGCAGCCTCAACCCGGGACAGGGTTACGAGCAGTACTTC.

This clone was detected only once. The V call is TRBV18, the J call TRBJ1-2; D is possibly TRBD1 (6 bases). The CDR3 runs to 19 residues. CDR1 is KGHSH and CDR2 is LQKENI in the germline V gene. Trimming left V 1 base short and J 4 bases short, with 25 bases between. CDR3 nucleotides: TGTGCCAGCTCACCACGGTCAGGGGCTTCTAAACCCTTCTTCTATGGCTACACCTTC. Translating it yields CASSPRSGASKPFFYGYTF.

The V and J genes are TRBV28 and TRBJ2-7, with 8 bases identical to TRBD2. The CDR3 is 14 amino acids. Germline trimming cut 7 bases from V and 2 bases from J; bases unmatched to any gene: 7. The V gene's germline CDR1 is MDHEN and CDR2 SYDVKM. The CDR3 loop reads CASKSGGQTYEQYF. CDR3 nucleotide sequence: TGTGCCAGCAAAAGCGGGGGCCAAACCTACGAGCAGTACTTC.

J is TRBJ1-1 and V is TRBV11-3; D is perhaps TRBD1 (5 bases). There are 13 residues in the CDR3. The V end lost 5 bases, the J end lost 3 bases, and 10 bases lay between the germline ends. The V gene's germline CDR1 is SGHNT and CDR2 YENEEA. This CDR3 is CASSAEQDTEAFF. The DNA for the CDR3 is TGTGCCAGCAGCGCGGAACAGGACACTGAAGCTTTCTTT.

This chain links TRBV18 with TRBJ2-7; D uncertain. Germline V CDR1 and CDR2: KGHSH, LQKENI. With 9 bases removed from V and 1 base from J, the gap between germline ends came to 19 bases. The CDR3 covers 15 residues. CDR3: CASRTSGAASYEQYF. The CDR3 nucleotides read TGTGCCAGTCGAACCTCAGGCGCCGCTTCCTACGAGCAGTACTTC.

V and J are TRBV19 and TRBJ1-2; maybe TRBD1 (5 bases). In germline, CDR1 is LNHDA, CDR2 SQIVND (reference sequence). Trimming cost V 5 bases and J 4 bases, with 11 bases left between them. This CDR3 has 13 residues. The CDR3 sequence: CASSGRDAYGYTF. CDR3 in DNA: TGTGCCAGTAGTGGCAGGGATGCCTATGGCTACACCTTC.

The chain employs TRBV7-3 and TRBJ2-1; D unclear. The CDR3 covers 13 residues. Trimming removed 1 base from V and 10 bases from J, with 11 bases in between. CDR1 and CDR2 (germline): SGHTA, FQGTGA. The CDR3 nucleotides read TGTGCCAGCAGCTTAAACGCTCCGAGCGAGCAGTTCTTC. It is translated as CASSLNAPSEQFF. Full variable domain (missing parts from reference TRBV7-3 and TRBJ2-1): GAGVSQTPSNKVTEKGKYVELRCDPISGHTALYWYRQSLGQGPEFLIYFQGTGAADDSGLPNDRFFAVRPEGSVSTLKIQRTERGDSAVYLCASSLNAPSEQFFGPGTRLTVL.

This chain joins TRBV19 and TRBJ2-1, with 10 bases identical to TRBD2. Germline CDR1 is LNHDA and CDR2 is SQIVND (reference sequence). This CDR3 comprises 17 residues. J lost 3 bases, V lost 10 bases, and 15 bases had no gene match. The CDR3 is CATKNTHIAGGYNEQFF. CDR3 nucleotides: TGTGCCACTAAAAATACCCATATAGCGGGAGGCTACAATGAGCAGTTCTTC. The whole variable domain, remainder taken from reference TRBV19 and TRBJ2-1, is DGGITQSPKYLFRKEGQNVTLSCEQNLNHDAMYWYRQDPGQGLRLIYYSQIVNDFQKGDIAEGYSVSREKKESFPLTVTSAQKNPTAFYLCATKNTHIAGGYNEQFFGPGTRLTVL.

The chain recombines TRBV5-1 with TRBJ2-7; D might be TRBD2 (5 bases). CDR1 and CDR2 (germline): SGHRS, YFSETQ. V was cut by 6 bases and J by 5 bases, with 24 bases left in between. This CDR3 spans 16 amino acids. CDR3 region: CASTQTTAGESHEQYF. The CDR3 DNA follows: TGCGCCAGCACACAGACGACGGCCGGGGAATCCCACGAGCAGTACTTC.